Detailed here is one T cell receptor beta chain. The antigen is unknown. The source of the sample is a study of neoadjuvant anti-PD-1 for oral cavity cancer. Turning to the study itself: Patients without progression received a fourth nivolumab dose around day 43, then surgical resection on days 50-56. Study findings and constraints: TCR analyses covered only a few patients per response group. Higher pretreatment blood Treg/Th17 ratios correlated with higher pretreatment blood and lower post-treatment tumor TCRbeta clonality.

Germline lookup yields CDR1 GTSNPN and CDR2 SVGIG (reference sequence). V was pared by 2 bases and J by 4 bases, with 17 bases between. The CDR3 spans 15 residues. Patients had HPV-negative, locally advanced oral cavity squamous cell carcinoma. Here immunoSEQ multiplex PCR was the method, and the copy in TCRdb shows in-frame clones only, minus some. Here the sample spans over 6,500 clones, 48% being singletons. Sample: tumor tissue, taken before nivolumab (anti-PD-1) treatment. The V call is TRBV30, the J call TRBJ1-2; a possible D gene is TRBD1 (5 bases). The receptor comes from a person between 35 and 79 years old with oral cavity squamous cell carcinoma. The CDR3 loop reads CAWSPISGISYGYTF. The CDR3 DNA reads as TGTGCCTGGAGTCCCATATCAGGGATCTCCTATGGCTACACCTTC.